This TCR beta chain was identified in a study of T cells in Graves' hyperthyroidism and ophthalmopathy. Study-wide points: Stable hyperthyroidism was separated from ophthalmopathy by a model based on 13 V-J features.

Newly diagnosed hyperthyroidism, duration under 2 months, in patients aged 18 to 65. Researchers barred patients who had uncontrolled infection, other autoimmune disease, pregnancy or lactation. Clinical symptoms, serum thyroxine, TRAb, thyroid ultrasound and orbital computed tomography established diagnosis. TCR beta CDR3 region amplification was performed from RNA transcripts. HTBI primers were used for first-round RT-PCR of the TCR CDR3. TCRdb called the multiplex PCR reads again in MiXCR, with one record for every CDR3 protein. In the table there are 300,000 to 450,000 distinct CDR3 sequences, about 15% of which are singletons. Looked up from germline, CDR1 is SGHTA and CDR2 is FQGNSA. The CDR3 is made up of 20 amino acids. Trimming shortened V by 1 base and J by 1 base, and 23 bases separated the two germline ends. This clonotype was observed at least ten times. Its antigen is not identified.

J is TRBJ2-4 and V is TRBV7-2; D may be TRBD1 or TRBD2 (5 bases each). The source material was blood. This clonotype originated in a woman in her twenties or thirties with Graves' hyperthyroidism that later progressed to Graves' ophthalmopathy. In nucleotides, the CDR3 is TGTGCCAGCAGCTTAGTGTCGCAGGGTGTGGATGGCGGGGCCAAAAACATTCAGTACTTC. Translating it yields CASSLVSQGVDGGAKNIQYF.